The clone carrying this T cell receptor beta chain was found once. CDR3 length equals 13 residues. Between the trimmed V and J ends, which lost 1 base and 3 bases, there was a span of 6 bases. The germline CDR1 and CDR2 sequences are MDHEN and SYDVKM. This entry comes from a study of blood T cell repertoires in COVID-19. As for the study in general: PBMCs, B-cell-depleted T cells, or T cells were the source of the cDNA or gDNA that made up the material.

The data were produced by immunoSEQ multiplex PCR, yet TCRdb's version contains in-frame clones alone and is incomplete. The sample shows roughly 200,000 clones, about 85% of them seen only once. Material: peripheral blood. The receptor was isolated from a woman aged 80 or over with acute or convalescent COVID-19. J is TRBJ1-2 and V is TRBV28; D gene ambiguous. The CDR3: CASSLLSDYGYTF. CDR3 sequence (DNA): TGTGCCAGCAGTTTATTATCGGACTATGGCTACACCTTC.